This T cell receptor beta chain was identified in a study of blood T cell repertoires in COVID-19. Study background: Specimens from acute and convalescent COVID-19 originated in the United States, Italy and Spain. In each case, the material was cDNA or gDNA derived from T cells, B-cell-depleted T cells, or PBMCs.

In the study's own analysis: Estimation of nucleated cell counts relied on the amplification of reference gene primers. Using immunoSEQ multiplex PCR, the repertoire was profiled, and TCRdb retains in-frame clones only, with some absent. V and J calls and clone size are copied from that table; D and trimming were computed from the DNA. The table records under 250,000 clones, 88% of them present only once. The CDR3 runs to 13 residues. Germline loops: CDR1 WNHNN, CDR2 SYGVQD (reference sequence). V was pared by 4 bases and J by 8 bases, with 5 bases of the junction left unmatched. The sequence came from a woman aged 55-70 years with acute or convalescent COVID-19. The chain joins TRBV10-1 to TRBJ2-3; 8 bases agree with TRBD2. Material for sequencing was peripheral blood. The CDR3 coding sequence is TGCGCCAGCAGTGGTTCCACTAGCGGTACGCAGTATTTT. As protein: CASSGSTSGTQYF.